A single sample is the source of the 20 T cell receptor beta chains below, sequenced in a study of monozygotic twins with inflammatory bowel disease. TCRdb re-called the 5' RACE reads; one entry per CDR3 protein, DNA not given. The sample has a few hundred thousand distinct CDR3 sequences. Specimen: blood. Receptors originate from a human donor with ulcerative colitis or Crohn's disease, or a healthy co-twin of an affected twin (not recorded which).

The V call is TRBV5-4, the J call TRBJ2-2; the D gene TCRdb calls, TRBD1, cannot be checked with no DNA. CDR1 and CDR2 (germline): SGHNT, YYREEE (reference sequence). There are 14 residues in the CDR3. The chain's CDR3 is CASSLEPGSGELFF.

This chain links TRBV12-3 or TRBV12-4 with TRBJ2-3; TCRdb picks TRBD1, but there is no DNA to check that call. This CDR3 contains 15 residues. The CDR3 sequence: CASSHGTFEADTQYF.

The V and J genes are TRBV7-2 and TRBJ2-1; the TCRdb D gene call, TRBD2, has no DNA to confirm it. Germline V gives CDR1 SGHTA, CDR2 FQGNSA. The CDR3 contains 15 residues. CDR3 loop: CASSSWEGGDNEQFF. Full variable domain (rest looked up from reference TRBV7-2 and TRBJ2-1): GAGVSQSPSNKVTEKGKDVELRCDPISGHTALYWYRQSLGQGLEFLIYFQGNSAPDKSGLPSDRFSAERTGGSVSTLTIQRTQQEDSAVYLCASSSWEGGDNEQFFGPGTRLTVL.

This chain links TRBV29-1 with TRBJ2-7. This CDR3 comprises 13 residues. The V gene's germline CDR1 is SQVTM and CDR2 ANQGSEA. The CDR3 spells CSAELGSSYEQYF.

The chain links TRBV20-1 to TRBJ1-1. From germline, CDR1 is DFQATT and CDR2 SNEGSKA (reference sequence). The CDR3 is 13 amino acids. The chain's CDR3 is CSAKKDSGTEAFF.

CDR3 sequence: CASSQLQGETEAFF. This chain uses TRBV5-1 with TRBJ1-1; checking the TCRdb D call of TRBD1 is not possible without DNA. CDR3 length equals 14 residues. Germline assignment: CDR1 SGHRS and CDR2 YFSETQ.

The rearrangement joins TRBV5-8 to TRBJ2-5; the TRBD2 assignment by TCRdb is unverifiable without DNA. CDR1 and CDR2 from the germline V gene are SGHTS and YDEGEE. This CDR3 has 16 residues. CDR3 sequence reads: CASSLVASGGQETQYF.

V usage is TRBV11-2 and J usage is TRBJ2-5. CDR1 is SGHAT and CDR2 is FQNNGV in the germline V gene. This CDR3 has 12 amino acids. CDR3: CASGFQTETQYF.

The rearrangement links TRBV5-1 to TRBJ1-6; no DNA is available, so the TRBD1 call from TCRdb remains unchecked. CDR3 size: 15 residues. Germline-derived CDR1 and CDR2 are SGHRS and YFSETQ. The CDR3 loop is CASSPQSTGNSPLHF.

The rearrangement joins TRBV4-3 to TRBJ1-1. CDR3 length: 15 residues. CDR1 and CDR2 from the germline V gene are LGHNA and YSLEER. The CDR3 loop reads CASSQRGGRDTEAFF.

The chain employs TRBV6-1 and TRBJ1-5; TCRdb gives TRBD1 as the D gene, but with no DNA this cannot be confirmed. The CDR3 runs to 14 residues. Germline V gene lookup returns CDR1 MNHNS and CDR2 SASEGT. CDR3 amino acids: CASSVGAGNQPQHF.

The chain has TRBV19 and TRBJ2-6. This CDR3 region has 12 residues. Germline CDR1 reads LNHDA; CDR2 reads SQIVND (reference sequence). This CDR3 reads CASKIGANVLTF.

This chain connects TRBV6-2 or TRBV6-3 to TRBJ1-2; TCRdb reports TRBD1, a call that lacks DNA to check it against. The CDR3 has 15 residues. Germline V gives CDR1 MNHEY, CDR2 SVGEGT. Here the CDR3 reads CASKARDTANYGYTF.

The chain carries TRBV9 and TRBJ1-1. CDR1 and CDR2 (germline): SGDLS, YYNGEE. The CDR3 loop spans 13 amino acids. CDR3 amino acids: CASSVAKNTEAFF.

V usage is TRBV7-2 and J usage is TRBJ2-5; lacking DNA, the TRBD1 call made by TCRdb goes unchecked. CDR3 length: 16 amino acids. Germline CDR1 and CDR2: SGHTA and FQGNSA. The CDR3 is CASPWAGQSFQETQYF.

The chain has TRBV5-6 and TRBJ2-5; with no DNA, the TCRdb D assignment of TRBD1 cannot be verified. The CDR3 contains 14 residues. The germline V gene has CDR1 SGHDT and CDR2 YYEEEE. CDR3 protein: CASSPRQRKETQYF.

The J gene is TRBJ1-5, the V gene TRBV20-1; TCRdb's D call, TRBD1, is unchecked because there is no DNA. The germline CDR1 and CDR2 sequences are DFQATT and SNEGSKA (reference sequence). CDR3 length: 14 amino acids. The CDR3: CSASDRGGNQPQHF.

This chain uses TRBV27 with TRBJ1-5; TCRdb lists TRBD1, though no DNA is available to test this call. The CDR3 contains 14 residues. Germline V gives CDR1 MNHEY, CDR2 SMNVEV (reference sequence). CDR3 residues: CASSFQGGNQPQHF.

V usage is TRBV24-1 and J usage is TRBJ1-5; the TCRdb D gene call, TRBD1, has no DNA to confirm it. CDR1 is KGHDR, CDR2 SFDVKD, per germline. This CDR3 has 15 amino acids. This chain's CDR3 is CATSDPGTYNQPQHF.

The chain joins TRBV5-1 to TRBJ1-6; TCRdb's assignment of TRBD1 cannot be checked, as there is no DNA. The CDR3 contains 15 residues. Germline values: CDR1 SGHRS, CDR2 YFSETQ. The CDR3 region is CASSLAAGGDSPLHF.